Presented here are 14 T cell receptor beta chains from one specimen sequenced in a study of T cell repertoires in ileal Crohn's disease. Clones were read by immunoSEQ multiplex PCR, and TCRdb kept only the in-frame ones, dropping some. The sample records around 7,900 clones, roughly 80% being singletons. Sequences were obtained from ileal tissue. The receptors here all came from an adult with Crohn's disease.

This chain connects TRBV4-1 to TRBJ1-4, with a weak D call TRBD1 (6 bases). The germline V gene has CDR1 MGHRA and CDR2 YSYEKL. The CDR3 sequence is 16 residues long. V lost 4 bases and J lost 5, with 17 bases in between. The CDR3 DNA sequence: TGCGCCAGCAGCCGCAGCATGAGGACAGAGAATGAAAAACTGTTTTTT. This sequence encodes CASSRSMRTENEKLFF.

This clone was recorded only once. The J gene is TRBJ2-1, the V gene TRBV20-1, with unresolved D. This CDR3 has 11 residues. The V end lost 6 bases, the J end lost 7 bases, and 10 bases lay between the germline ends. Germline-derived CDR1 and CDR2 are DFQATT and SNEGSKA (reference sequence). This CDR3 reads CSALTGNEQFF. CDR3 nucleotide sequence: TGCAGTGCCCTCACCGGGAATGAGCAGTTCTTC.

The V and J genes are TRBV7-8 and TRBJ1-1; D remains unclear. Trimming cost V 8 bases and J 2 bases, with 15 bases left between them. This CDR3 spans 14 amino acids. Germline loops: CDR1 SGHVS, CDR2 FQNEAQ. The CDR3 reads CASRKTTFNTEAFF. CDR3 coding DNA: TGTGCCAGCCGGAAGACAACATTCAACACTGAAGCTTTCTTT.

The CDR3 loop is CASSVGRGRSYNEQFF. For the CDR3, the DNA is TGCGCCAGCAGTGTGGGGCGCGGAAGGTCCTACAATGAGCAGTTCTTC. The chain uses TRBV23-1 and TRBJ2-1, with D perhaps TRBD1 (5 bases). TRBV23-1 is an ORF; its function is uncertain. V lost 5 bases and J 1 base, leaving 15 bases between the germline ends. The CDR3 is 16 amino acids.

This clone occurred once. CDR3 DNA: TGTGCCAGCAGCCTCGGGTCTAGCTCCTACAATGAGCAGTTCTTC. This encodes CASSLGSSSYNEQFF. V is TRBV9 and J is TRBJ2-1; D is unclear. Germline V gene lookup returns CDR1 SGDLS and CDR2 YYNGEE. CDR3 size: 15 residues. V lost 4 bases to trimming and J lost 0 bases, with 11 bases between them.

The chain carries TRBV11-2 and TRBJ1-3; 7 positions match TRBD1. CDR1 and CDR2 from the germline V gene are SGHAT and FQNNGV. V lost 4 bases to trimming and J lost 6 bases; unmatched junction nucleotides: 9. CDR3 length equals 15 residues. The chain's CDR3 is CASSSWDSQQNTIYF. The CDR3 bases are TGTGCCAGCAGCTCCTGGGACAGCCAGCAAAACACCATATATTTT.

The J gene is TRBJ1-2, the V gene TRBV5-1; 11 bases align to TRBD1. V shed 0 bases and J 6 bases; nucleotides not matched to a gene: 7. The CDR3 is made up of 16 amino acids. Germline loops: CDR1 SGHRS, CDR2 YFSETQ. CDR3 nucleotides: TGCGCCAGCAGCTTGGCCGGGGGACAGGGGGTTGATGGCTACACCTTC. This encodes CASSLAGGQGVDGYTF.

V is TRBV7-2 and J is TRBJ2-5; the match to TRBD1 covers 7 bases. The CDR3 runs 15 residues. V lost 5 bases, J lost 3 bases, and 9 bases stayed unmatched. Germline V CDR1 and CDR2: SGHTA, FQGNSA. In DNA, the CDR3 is TGTGCCAGCAGCCAAGTAACAGGGGCTGAAGAGACCCAGTACTTC. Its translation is CASSQVTGAEETQYF.

This CDR3 reads CASSLGQGAAGANVLTF. The CDR3 DNA follows: TGCGCCAGCAGCTTGGGTCAGGGGGCAGCTGGGGCCAACGTCCTGACTTTC. V is TRBV5-1 and J is TRBJ2-6, with 8 bases that match TRBD1. Per germline, CDR1 SGHRS and CDR2 YFSETQ. This CDR3 is 17 amino acids long. V trimming: 0 bases; J trimming: 2 bases; junction bases outside the gene matches: 4.

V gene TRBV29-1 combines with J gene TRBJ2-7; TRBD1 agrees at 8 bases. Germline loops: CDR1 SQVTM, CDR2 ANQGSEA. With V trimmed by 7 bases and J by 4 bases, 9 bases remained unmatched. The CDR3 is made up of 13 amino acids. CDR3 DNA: TGCAGCGCCGCCCGGACAGGGAAATACGAGCAGTACTTC. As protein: CSAARTGKYEQYF.

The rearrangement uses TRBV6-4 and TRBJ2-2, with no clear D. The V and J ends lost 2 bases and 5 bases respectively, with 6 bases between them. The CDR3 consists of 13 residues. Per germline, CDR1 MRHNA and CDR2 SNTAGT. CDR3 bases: TGTGCCAGCAGTGACAGAGAAACCGGGGAGCTGTTTTTT. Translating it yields CASSDRETGELFF.

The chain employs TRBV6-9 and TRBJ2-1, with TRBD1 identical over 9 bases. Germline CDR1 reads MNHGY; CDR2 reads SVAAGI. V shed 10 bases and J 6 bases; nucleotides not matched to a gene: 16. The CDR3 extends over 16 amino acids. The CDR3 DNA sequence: TGTGCCACGACACCTACCGGGACAGGGAGTTGCAATGAGCAGTTCTTC. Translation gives CATTPTGTGSCNEQFF.

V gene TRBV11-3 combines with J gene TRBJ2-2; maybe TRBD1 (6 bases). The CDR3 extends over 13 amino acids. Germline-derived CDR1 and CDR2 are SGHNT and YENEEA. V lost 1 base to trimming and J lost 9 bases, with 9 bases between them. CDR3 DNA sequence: TGTGCCAGCAGCTTAGGGGGGCGCAGGGAGCTGTTTTTT. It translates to CASSLGGRRELFF.

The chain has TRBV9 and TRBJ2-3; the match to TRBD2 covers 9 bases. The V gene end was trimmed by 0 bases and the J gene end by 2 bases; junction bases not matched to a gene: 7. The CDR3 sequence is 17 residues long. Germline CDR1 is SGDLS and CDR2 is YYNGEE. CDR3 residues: CASSVEASGVSTDTQYF. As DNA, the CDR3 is TGTGCCAGCAGCGTAGAGGCTAGCGGGGTGTCCACAGATACGCAGTATTTT.